This T cell receptor beta chain emerged from a study of cytomegalovirus exposure and HLA in healthy donors. As concerns this clone: What it binds is unknown.

CDR1 and CDR2 (germline): LNHDA, SQIVND (reference sequence). The CDR3 totals 14 residues. V lost 10 bases to trimming and J lost 7 bases; unmatched junction nucleotides: 9. The study sampled nominally healthy donors, though unrecorded immune exposures were likely. The PCR had 60 Vbeta and 13 Jbeta primers. Using immunoSEQ multiplex PCR, the repertoire was profiled, and TCRdb retains in-frame clones only, with some absent. This table has over 150,000 clones, roughly 80% appearing once. Study outcomes and limitations: Accurate prediction of HLA-A and HLA-B alleles (for most subjects) was reportedly achieved from TCR beta sequences. Testing in vitro showed a few CMV-associated chains specific for CMV antigens. Several of the most significant clusters appeared linked to common viral pathogens, based on a later analysis.

Sequenced material: PBMCs. The chain uses TRBV19 and TRBJ1-5; TRBD1 aligns across 11 bases. The sequence was collected from a woman in her twenties or thirties in good health and CMV-seropositive. CDR3 in DNA: TGTGCCACCCTGGGGACAGGGGGGAGACAGCCCCAGCATTTT. It specifies CATLGTGGRQPQHF.